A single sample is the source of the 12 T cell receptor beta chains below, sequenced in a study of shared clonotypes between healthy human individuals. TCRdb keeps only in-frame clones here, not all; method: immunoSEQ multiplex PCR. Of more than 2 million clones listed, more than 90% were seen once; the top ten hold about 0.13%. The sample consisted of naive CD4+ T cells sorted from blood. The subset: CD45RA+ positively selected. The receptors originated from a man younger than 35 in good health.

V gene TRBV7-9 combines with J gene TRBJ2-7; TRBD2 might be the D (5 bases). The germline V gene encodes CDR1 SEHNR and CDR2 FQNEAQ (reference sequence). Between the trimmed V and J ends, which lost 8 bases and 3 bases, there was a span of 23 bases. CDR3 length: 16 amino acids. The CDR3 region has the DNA TGTGCCAGCTGCCCCGGAGGAACTACGGTGATCTACGAGCAGTACTTC. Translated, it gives CASCPGGTTVIYEQYF. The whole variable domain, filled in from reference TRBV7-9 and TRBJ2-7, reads DTGVSQNPRHKITKRGQNVTFRCDPISEHNRLYWYRQTLGQGPEFLTYFQNEAQLEKSRLLSDRFSAERPKGSFSTLEIQRTEQGDSAMYLCASCPGGTTVIYEQYFGPGTRLTVT.

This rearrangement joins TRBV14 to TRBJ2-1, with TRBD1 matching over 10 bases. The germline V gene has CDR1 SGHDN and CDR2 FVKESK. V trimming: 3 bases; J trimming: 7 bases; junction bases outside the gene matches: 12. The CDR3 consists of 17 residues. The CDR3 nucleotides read TGTGCCAGCAGCCAGAACCTTTCTCCGGGACAGGGGAATGAGCAGTTCTTC. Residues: CASSQNLSPGQGNEQFF.

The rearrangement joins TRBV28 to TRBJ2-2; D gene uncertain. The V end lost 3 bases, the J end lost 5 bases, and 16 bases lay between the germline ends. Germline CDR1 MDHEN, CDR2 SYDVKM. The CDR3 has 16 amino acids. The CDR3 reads CASSFEFLHLTGELFF. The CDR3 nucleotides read TGTGCCAGCAGTTTCGAGTTTCTACACCTTACCGGGGAGCTGTTTTTT.

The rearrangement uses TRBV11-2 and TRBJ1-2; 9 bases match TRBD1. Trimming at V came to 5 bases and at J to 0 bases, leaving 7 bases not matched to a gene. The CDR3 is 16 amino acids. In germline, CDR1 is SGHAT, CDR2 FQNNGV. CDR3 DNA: TGTGCCAGCAGCCTAACTGGGACAGGGACTAACTATGGCTACACCTTC. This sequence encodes CASSLTGTGTNYGYTF.

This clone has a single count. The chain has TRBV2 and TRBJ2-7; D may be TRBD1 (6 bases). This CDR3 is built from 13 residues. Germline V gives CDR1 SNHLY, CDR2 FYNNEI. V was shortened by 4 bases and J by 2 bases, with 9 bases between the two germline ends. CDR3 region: CASSVPGAYEQYF. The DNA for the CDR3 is TGTGCCAGCAGTGTCCCAGGGGCCTACGAGCAGTACTTC.

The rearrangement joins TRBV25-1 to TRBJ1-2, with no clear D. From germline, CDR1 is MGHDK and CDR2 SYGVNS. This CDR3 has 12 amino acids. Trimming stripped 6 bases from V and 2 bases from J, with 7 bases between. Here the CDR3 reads CASSASNYGYTF. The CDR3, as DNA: TGTGCCAGCAGCGCCTCCAACTATGGCTACACCTTC.

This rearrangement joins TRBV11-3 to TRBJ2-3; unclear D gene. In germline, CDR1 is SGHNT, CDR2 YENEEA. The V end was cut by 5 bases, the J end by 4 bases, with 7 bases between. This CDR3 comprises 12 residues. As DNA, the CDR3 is TGTGCCAGCAGCAACGAGGCAGATACGCAGTATTTT. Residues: CASSNEADTQYF.

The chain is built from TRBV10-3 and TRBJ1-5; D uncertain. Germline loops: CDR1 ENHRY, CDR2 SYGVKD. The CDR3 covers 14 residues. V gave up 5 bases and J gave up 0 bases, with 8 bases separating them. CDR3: CAISSQDSNQPQHF. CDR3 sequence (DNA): TGTGCCATCAGTAGTCAGGATAGCAATCAGCCCCAGCATTTT.

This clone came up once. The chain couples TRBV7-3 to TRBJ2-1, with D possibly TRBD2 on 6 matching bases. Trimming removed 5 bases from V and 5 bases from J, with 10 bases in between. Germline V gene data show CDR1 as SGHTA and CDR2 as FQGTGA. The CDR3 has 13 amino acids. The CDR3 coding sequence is TGTGCCAGCAGCATGACTAGTAACAATGAGCAGTTCTTC. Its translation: CASSMTSNNEQFF.

The CDR3 reads CASSLRRAGAADTQYF. The CDR3 nucleotides are TGTGCCAGCAGCCTAAGGAGAGCGGGAGCCGCAGATACGCAGTATTTT. J is TRBJ2-3 and V is TRBV7-2; TRBD2 matches 8 bases. Trimming took 5 bases from V and 4 from J; bases not matched to a gene: 11. Germline V CDR1 and CDR2: SGHTA, FQGNSA. CDR3 length: 16 residues.

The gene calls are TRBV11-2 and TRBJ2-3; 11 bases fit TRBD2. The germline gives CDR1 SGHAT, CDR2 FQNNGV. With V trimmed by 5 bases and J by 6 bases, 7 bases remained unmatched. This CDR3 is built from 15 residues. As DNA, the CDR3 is TGTGCCAGCAGCGTATTACTAGCGGGAGCGGATACGCAGTATTTT. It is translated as CASSVLLAGADTQYF. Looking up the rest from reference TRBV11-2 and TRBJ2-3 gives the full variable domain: EAGVAQSPRYKIIEKRQSVAFWCNPISGHATLYWYQQILGQGPKLLIQFQNNGVVDDSQLPKDRFSAERLKGVDSTLKIQPAKLEDSAVYLCASSVLLAGADTQYFGPGTRLTVL.

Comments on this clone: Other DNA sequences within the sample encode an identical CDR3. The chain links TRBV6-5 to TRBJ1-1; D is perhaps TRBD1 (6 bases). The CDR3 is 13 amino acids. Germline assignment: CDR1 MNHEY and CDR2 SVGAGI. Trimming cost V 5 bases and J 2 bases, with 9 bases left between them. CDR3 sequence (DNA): TGTGCCAGCAGTCGGACAGAAAACACTGAAGCTTTCTTT. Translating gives CASSRTENTEAFF.